Listed below are T cell receptor beta chains from one sample, sequenced in a study of T cells in Graves' hyperthyroidism and ophthalmopathy. TCRdb reprocessed the multiplex PCR reads with MiXCR, giving one entry per CDR3 protein. The sample lists around 300,000 distinct CDR3 sequences, roughly 20% occurring once. The specimen sequenced was blood. The receptors originated from a man aged 25 to 40 with Graves' ophthalmopathy. The CDR3 runs from the conserved cysteine through the conserved F or W.

J gene: TRBJ1-2; V gene: TRBV2; CDR3 protein: CASSEIRVGYGYTF
J gene: TRBJ2-7; V gene: TRBV3-1; CDR3 protein: CASSPRGALSYEQYF
J gene: TRBJ1-1; V gene: TRBV12-5; CDR3 protein: CASGETGWTEAFF
J gene: TRBJ2-3; V gene: TRBV7-6; CDR3 protein: CASSSTGGTQYF
J gene: TRBJ1-4; V gene: TRBV12-3/TRBV12-4; CDR3 protein: CASSQGTGINEKLFF
J gene: TRBJ1-3; V gene: TRBV28; CDR3 protein: CASSPGSSLLGNTIYF
J gene: TRBJ1-3; V gene: TRBV7-6; CDR3 protein: CASSLAAAGRNTIYF
J gene: TRBJ2-2; V gene: TRBV6-5; CDR3 protein: CASSYEPSGPGRWELFF
J gene: TRBJ2-1; V gene: TRBV29-1; CDR3 protein: CSVEEAGEAYNEQFF
J gene: TRBJ1-1; V gene: TRBV28; CDR3 protein: CASSYSDLLNTEAFF
J gene: TRBJ2-7; V gene: TRBV3-1; CDR3 protein: CASSQDGHRYEQYF
J gene: TRBJ2-3; V gene: TRBV27; CDR3 protein: CASRRDRTSGTTDTQYF
J gene: TRBJ1-2; V gene: TRBV27; CDR3 protein: CASRSVEGKANYGYTF
J gene: TRBJ2-5; V gene: TRBV5-6; CDR3 protein: CASSLMGKETQYF
J gene: TRBJ2-7; V gene: TRBV5-1; CDR3 protein: CASSSGQGLFEQYF
J gene: TRBJ2-7; V gene: TRBV11-2; CDR3 protein: CASSSLAGTDHEQYF
J gene: TRBJ2-7; V gene: TRBV3-1; CDR3 protein: CASSPVAGGSMGEQYF
J gene: TRBJ2-2; V gene: TRBV2; CDR3 protein: CASSQTFRGELFF
J gene: TRBJ2-1; V gene: TRBV2; CDR3 protein: CASSQGTSGGEQFF
J gene: TRBJ1-3; V gene: TRBV29-1; CDR3 protein: CSAYFYNTIYF
J gene: TRBJ2-7; V gene: TRBV3-1; CDR3 protein: CASSQGGTGTWGEQYF
J gene: TRBJ2-5; V gene: TRBV6-1; CDR3 protein: CASTVAGTSWETQYF
J gene: TRBJ1-1; V gene: TRBV2; CDR3 protein: CASSEEGGGTEAFF
J gene: TRBJ2-1; V gene: TRBV2; CDR3 protein: CASILTSGGNNEQFF
J gene: TRBJ1-6; V gene: TRBV5-1; CDR3 protein: CASSLQGQNSPLHF
J gene: TRBJ2-7; V gene: TRBV4-1; CDR3 protein: CASSYPGGGTYEQYF
J gene: TRBJ2-7; V gene: TRBV4-1; CDR3 protein: CASSLLLTYEQYF
J gene: TRBJ2-4; V gene: TRBV7-9; CDR3 protein: CASSFHSELNIQYF